This TCR beta chain is from a study of B cell selection in AIRE deficiency. Repertoires were generated with immunoSEQ multiplex PCR, while TCRdb's copy carries only in-frame clones and drops some. The sample has approximately 24,000 clones, 95% to 96% seen once. About this clone: Its target is unknown.

Study-level results: Patient Tconv cells held 25% to 35% of Treg sequences shared by healthy donors.

Germline V gene data show CDR1 as SGHNT and CDR2 as YENEEA. Between the trimmed V and J ends, which lost 5 bases and 3 bases, there was a span of 14 bases. This CDR3 comprises 15 residues. The sorted conventional CD4 T cells were gated as CD4+CD127+. The sequenced material came from CD4+CD127+ conventional T cells sorted from PBMCs. The clonotype originates from a human donor in good health. The V and J genes are TRBV11-3 and TRBJ2-4, with D possibly TRBD1 on 5 matching bases. The CDR3 DNA is TGTGCCAGCAGCCCAGGGATTTCCAACAAAAACATTCAGTACTTC. This sequence encodes CASSPGISNKNIQYF. The full variable domain, with the rest looked up from reference TRBV11-3 and TRBJ2-4, is EAGVVQSPRYKIIEKKQPVAFWCNPISGHNTLYWYLQNLGQGPELLIRYENEEAVDDSQLPKDRFSAERLKGVDSTLKIQPAELGDSAVYLCASSPGISNKNIQYFGAGTRLSVL.